A single sample gave rise to the 10 T cell receptor beta chains below, sequenced in a study of blood T cells in healthy people across ages. Using a J-beta primer mix together with a sample-barcoded 5' primer, a second PCR was run for roughly 6 to 12 cycles. From the 5' RACE reads, TCRdb called clonotypes with MiXCR, one entry per CDR3 protein. The sample has approximately 780,000 distinct CDR3 sequences; roughly 25% are singletons. These records were also assigned to another study, of T cells of mothers and their children.

The specimen sequenced was blood. Receptors originate from a boy younger than 18 in good health.

This clonotype was observed many times. This chain joins TRBV7-9 and TRBJ2-2; D is undetermined. Germline CDR1 reads SEHNR; CDR2 reads FQNEAQ (reference sequence). CDR3 size: 12 residues. V lost 3 bases, J lost 4 bases, and 3 bases lay in between. CDR3 coding DNA: TGTGCCAGCAGCTTTCTCACCGGGGAGCTGTTTTTT. Amino acids: CASSFLTGELFF.

In this sample, this clonotype turned up a few times. The chain uses TRBV5-1 and TRBJ2-5, with 9 bases matching TRBD1. Germline V CDR1 and CDR2: SGHRS, YFSETQ. Germline trimming cut 4 bases from V and 5 bases from J; bases unmatched to any gene: 9. The CDR3 has 15 residues. CDR3 nucleotides: TGCGCCAGCAGCGGCGGGACAGGGCTTTCTGAGACCCAGTACTTC. Translated: CASSGGTGLSETQYF.

This chain connects TRBV6-1 to TRBJ1-4, with D possibly matching TRBD1 (5 bases). CDR1 is MNHNS, CDR2 SASEGT, per germline. This CDR3 is 16 amino acids long. Trimming pared 4 bases from V and 2 bases from J, leaving 14 bases between. CDR3 nucleotides: TGTGCCAGCAGTGGAGGGGCCGGGAGGACTAATGAAAAACTGTTTTTT. Translation: CASSGGAGRTNEKLFF.

The gene calls are TRBV5-1 and TRBJ2-7, with D perhaps TRBD1 (6 bases). In germline, CDR1 is SGHRS, CDR2 YFSETQ. Trimming stripped 0 bases from V and 5 bases from J, with 12 bases between. The CDR3 length is 14 residues. The DNA of the CDR3 is TGCGCCAGCAGCTTGGCCAGGGGCAGGAACGAGCAGTACTTC. Protein product: CASSLARGRNEQYF.

There are a few counts of this clonotype. This rearrangement joins TRBV5-4 to TRBJ2-1; D not certain. Trimming stripped 0 bases from V and 0 bases from J, with 10 bases between. The CDR3 has 16 residues. Germline V CDR1 and CDR2: SGHNT, YYREEE (reference sequence). The CDR3 nucleotides are TGTGCCAGCAGCTTGGGTGGACCGAGCTCCTACAATGAGCAGTTCTTC. Its translation: CASSLGGPSSYNEQFF.

This clonotype was seen more than once but under ten times. The chain carries TRBV20-1 and TRBJ2-5; 14 bases align to TRBD2. V lost 8 bases and J lost 9; bases outside the gene matches: 8. The germline V gene encodes CDR1 DFQATT and CDR2 SNEGSKA (reference sequence). The CDR3 is made up of 13 amino acids. CDR3 region: CSPLTSGGVAQYF. The DNA for the CDR3 is TGCAGTCCTTTGACTAGCGGGGGGGTGGCCCAGTACTTC.

The CDR3 bases are TGTGCCAGCAGTTACGTGGATGAGCAGTTCTTC. Encoded protein: CASSYVDEQFF. This sequence joins TRBV6-2 or TRBV6-3 and TRBJ2-5; unclear D gene. TRBJ2-1 matches the DNA end more closely, so the J call is doubtful. The CDR3 sequence is 11 residues long. Per the germline V gene, CDR1 is MNHEY and CDR2 is SVGEGT.

The genes are TRBV6-2 or TRBV6-3 and TRBJ2-5; 7 nucleotides align to TRBD2. The end of the DNA aligns better with TRBJ2-1, so the J call may be wrong. The CDR3 contains 17 residues. Germline assignment: CDR1 MNHEY and CDR2 SVGEGT. The CDR3 here is CASSYSISAGTYNEQFF. CDR3 in DNA: TGTGCCAGCAGTTACTCCATATCAGCGGGAACTTACAATGAGCAGTTCTTC.

This clonotype was seen more than once but under ten times. The J gene is TRBJ2-4, the V gene TRBV5-1, with 11 bases aligning to TRBD1. V was pared by 3 bases and J by 7 bases, with 6 bases of the junction left unmatched. The CDR3 runs 15 residues. Germline V gives CDR1 SGHRS, CDR2 YFSETQ. CDR3: CASSYLGQGENIQYF. In DNA, the CDR3 is TGCGCCAGCAGCTACCTGGGACAGGGGGAGAACATTCAGTACTTC.

The chain joins TRBV5-1 to TRBJ1-2, with 8 bases aligning to TRBD1. Per the germline V gene, CDR1 is SGHRS and CDR2 is YFSETQ. The CDR3 has 15 residues. V dropped 4 bases and J dropped 1; count of bases not matched to a gene: 6. The CDR3 DNA is TGCGCCAGCAGCGTATGGACAGGGAGTAACTATGGCTACACCTTC. Translated, it gives CASSVWTGSNYGYTF.